This T cell receptor (beta chain) derives from a study of blood T cell repertoires in COVID-19. Study in general: Samples taken during acute and convalescent COVID-19 were collected in the United States, Italy and Spain. PBMCs, B-cell-depleted T cells, or T cells provided the cDNA or gDNA that made up the material.

Libraries were prepared by immunoSEQ multiplex PCR; TCRdb keeps only in-frame clonotypes and omits some of them. Of 180,000 or so clones in the sample, about 70% were seen once. Germline V gene data show CDR1 as MNHEY and CDR2 as SMNVEV (reference sequence). The J segment lost 4 bases and the V segment lost 1 base, leaving 13 bases of the junction unmatched. The CDR3 sequence is 18 residues long. A single count supports this clone. Sequenced sample: peripheral blood. The source is a woman in her fifties or sixties with active or convalescent COVID-19. The chain is built from TRBV27 and TRBJ2-5; TRBD1 aligns across 9 bases. The CDR3 sequence: CASSLYFDAGTGRETQYF. The CDR3 region has the DNA TGTGCCAGCAGTTTATATTTCGATGCCGGGACAGGGCGAGAGACCCAGTACTTC.